One sample yielded the 14 T cell receptor beta chains listed below, sequenced in a study of cytomegalovirus exposure and HLA in healthy donors (dated by TCRdb to about 2017). Receptor amplification or capture employed the immunoSEQ multiplex PCR assay. A mixture of 60 forward primers for TCR Vbeta segments and 13 reverse primers for TCR Jbeta segments was used in the multiplex PCR. In TCRdb, the immuneACCESS table is reduced to in-frame sequences with V and J assigned. These tables do not hold every clone; where another copy was compared, an unresolved V gene accounts for under half, and the others remain unexplained. This sample lists roughly 100,000 clones; more than 65% were detected once. Together, the top ten hold around a tenth of the sample. Sequenced: PBMCs. These receptors all come from a woman aged 18-29 years in good health and CMV-seropositive.

The DNA for the CDR3 is TGTGCCAGCAGCCCTAGGATATCAGGGCTCTCCTACGAGCAGTACTTC. Protein sequence: CASSPRISGLSYEQYF. The chain employs TRBV7-9 and TRBJ2-7; TRBD1 might be the D (5 bases). Germline V gene lookup returns CDR1 SEHNR and CDR2 FQNEAQ (reference sequence). V gave up 5 bases and J gave up 0 bases, with 17 bases separating them. The CDR3 is 16 residues long.

J is TRBJ1-1 and V is TRBV7-3; D remains ambiguous. Germline V gene data show CDR1 as SGHTA and CDR2 as FQGTGA. The CDR3 extends over 13 amino acids. V dropped 8 bases and J dropped 1 base, with 11 bases sitting between them. CDR3 sequence reads: CASGLVTNTEAFF. The CDR3 nucleotides read TGTGCCAGCGGCCTAGTCACGAACACTGAAGCTTTCTTT. Full variable domain (outside the CDR3, taken from reference TRBV7-3 and TRBJ1-1): GAGVSQTPSNKVTEKGKYVELRCDPISGHTALYWYRQSLGQGPEFLIYFQGTGAADDSGLPNDRFFAVRPEGSVSTLKIQRTERGDSAVYLCASGLVTNTEAFFGQGTRLTVV.

This chain uses TRBV6-5 with TRBJ1-1; 7 bases line up with TRBD1. V was clipped by 6 bases and J by 6 bases; unmatched bases: 7. Germline lookup yields CDR1 MNHEY and CDR2 SVGAGI. This CDR3 comprises 13 residues. The DNA for the CDR3 is TGTGCCAGCAGGCTACAGGGGATGGCTGAAGCTTTCTTT. Translation: CASRLQGMAEAFF.

The chain combines TRBV7-9 with TRBJ1-5, with TRBD1 matching 9 bases. CDR3 length: 14 amino acids. V lost 3 bases and J lost 6; bases outside the gene matches: 3. Per the germline V gene, CDR1 is SEHNR and CDR2 is FQNEAQ (reference sequence). The CDR3 loop reads CASSFGQGSQPQHF. The CDR3 DNA follows: TGTGCCAGCAGCTTTGGACAGGGGAGTCAGCCCCAGCATTTT.

Only one count was recorded for this clone. The chain has TRBV5-6 and TRBJ1-5; 10 nucleotides match TRBD1. The CDR3 has 15 amino acids. Losses at the gene ends were 4 bases for V and 6 bases for J; bases not matched to a gene: 7. The germline V gene encodes CDR1 SGHDT and CDR2 YYEEEE. In DNA form, the CDR3 reads TGTGCCAGCAGCCCGGGACAGGGGACTGGTCAGCCCCAGCATTTT. It yields the protein CASSPGQGTGQPQHF.

This clone has only one observation. This chain joins TRBV7-9 and TRBJ1-1; 7 nucleotides match TRBD1. This CDR3 is built from 14 residues. In germline, CDR1 is SEHNR, CDR2 FQNEAQ (reference sequence). J was trimmed by 0 bases and V by 5 bases; bases with no gene match: 3. The CDR3 here is CASSMGQMNTEAFF. The CDR3 DNA is TGTGCCAGCAGCATGGGACAGATGAACACTGAAGCTTTCTTT.

The chain uses TRBV4-1 and TRBJ2-1; no clear D. Trimming took off 0 bases at V and 9 bases at J, with 9 bases between the two ends. This CDR3 contains 13 residues. Germline V CDR1 and CDR2: MGHRA, YSYEKL. The CDR3 protein is CASSQDPRPEQFF. The CDR3 DNA is TGCGCCAGCAGCCAAGACCCCCGTCCTGAGCAGTTCTTC.

The rearrangement uses TRBV28 and TRBJ2-7; D perhaps matches TRBD1 (6 bases). Germline CDR1 is MDHEN and CDR2 is SYDVKM. Trimming removed 4 bases from V and 5 bases from J, with 15 bases in between. This CDR3 contains 14 residues. The CDR3 bases are TGTGCCAGCAGTTATACAGGGTTTGTCCACGAGCAGTACTTC. This translates into CASSYTGFVHEQYF.

This chain links TRBV7-3 with TRBJ2-1; D remains unclear. V lost 0 bases and J 4 bases, leaving 13 bases between the germline ends. CDR1 is SGHTA and CDR2 is FQGTGA in the germline V gene. The CDR3 runs 16 residues. In DNA, the CDR3 is TGTGCCAGCAGCTTAACGTTAACCTACCCGTACAATGAGCAGTTCTTC. This encodes CASSLTLTYPYNEQFF.

This clone has just a few counts. The V call is TRBV5-1, the J call TRBJ2-7, with 7 bases identical to TRBD1. Germline V gives CDR1 SGHRS, CDR2 YFSETQ. Trimming took 6 bases from V and 2 from J; bases not matched to a gene: 8. The CDR3 sequence is 14 residues long. The CDR3, as DNA: TGCGCCAGCAAAGCAAACCAGGGGGCCTACGAGCAGTACTTC. It is translated as CASKANQGAYEQYF.

The chain employs TRBV7-3 and TRBJ2-7, with 7 bases that match TRBD1. V lost 5 bases to trimming and J lost 5 bases; unmatched junction nucleotides: 6. Germline V gives CDR1 SGHTA, CDR2 FQGTGA. The CDR3 length is 13 residues. The CDR3 here is CASSGGQFHEQYF. DNA for the CDR3: TGTGCCAGCAGCGGGGGACAGTTCCACGAGCAGTACTTC.

The chain recombines TRBV28 with TRBJ1-2, with 7 bases identical to TRBD1. Germline V gives CDR1 MDHEN, CDR2 SYDVKM. The length of the CDR3 is 16 residues. V was pared by 5 bases and J by 5 bases, with 14 bases of the junction left unmatched. CDR3 bases: TGTGCCAGCAGTCCACATTTAGGTAGGGGGCAATATGGCTACACCTTC. Translation: CASSPHLGRGQYGYTF.

This clone was found once. The chain couples TRBV7-2 to TRBJ1-5; 8 bases are shared with TRBD1. The CDR3 is 14 residues long. V lost 4 bases to trimming and J lost 6 bases; unmatched junction nucleotides: 5. Germline V gives CDR1 SGHTA, CDR2 FQGNSA. The CDR3 coding sequence is TGTGCCAGCAGCTATACAGGGGGGAGTCAGCCCCAGCATTTT. Its protein product is CASSYTGGSQPQHF. Drawing the rest from reference TRBV7-2 and TRBJ1-5, the complete variable domain is GAGVSQSPSNKVTEKGKDVELRCDPISGHTALYWYRQSLGQGLEFLIYFQGNSAPDKSGLPSDRFSAERTGGSVSTLTIQRTQQEDSAVYLCASSYTGGSQPQHFGDGTRLSIL.

The V and J genes are TRBV13 and TRBJ2-7, with a weak D call TRBD1 (5 bases). V lost 5 bases to trimming and J lost 0 bases, with 14 bases between them. This CDR3 spans 15 amino acids. Germline V CDR1 and CDR2: PRHDT, FYEKMQ (reference sequence). The CDR3 is CASSLGHRSSYEQYF. CDR3 sequence (DNA): TGTGCCAGCAGCCTCGGACATCGGAGCTCCTACGAGCAGTACTTC.